This T cell receptor beta chain was identified during a study of blood T cell repertoires in COVID-19. Across the study: Collection of acute and convalescent COVID-19 samples took place in the United States, Italy and Spain. Sample material is recorded as cDNA or gDNA derived from T cells, B-cell-depleted T cells, or PBMCs.

Sequencing used immunoSEQ multiplex PCR; TCRdb keeps in-frame clones, though not all of them. The sample lists more than 85,000 clones; 91% were seen once. The germline V gene has CDR1 SGHRS and CDR2 YFSETQ. This CDR3 region has 14 residues. V trimming: 3 bases; J trimming: 3 bases; junction bases outside the gene matches: 3. Material: peripheral blood. The clonotype comes from a man aged 18 to 29 with acute or convalescent COVID-19. This sequence joins TRBV5-1 and TRBJ2-7; 10 bases are a match to TRBD1. CDR3 in amino acids: CASSSRDRGYEQYF. CDR3 DNA sequence: TGCGCCAGCAGCTCCCGGGACAGGGGCTACGAGCAGTACTTC.